This T cell receptor beta chain came from a study of somatic mutations in cytotoxic T cells in rheumatoid arthritis. Study-wide background: Blood (around 32 ml EDTA) from each patient was taken right after diagnosis, before any treatment. Findings and caveats of the study: For CD8+ T-cell clonality, rheumatoid arthritis patients and age-matched healthy controls did not differ significantly.

This clone was counted between two and nine times. The antigen is undetermined. Looked up from germline, CDR1 is SQVTM and CDR2 is ANQGSEA. Trimming cost V 7 bases and J 4 bases; bases outside gene matches: 8. The CDR3 sequence is 13 residues long. Authors' analysis steps: The authors rarely found patient CD8+ clones larger than 1% matching published virus-specific TCRB sequences. Assay used: immunoSEQ multiplex PCR; TCRdb lists only in-frame clones, some missing. V and J calls and clone size are those listed in that table; D and trimming were worked out from the DNA. The sample consists of roughly 13,000 clones, 82% of them appearing once.

Sequenced material: CD8+ T cells sorted from blood. The sequence derives from an adult with rheumatoid arthritis. This chain joins TRBV29-1 and TRBJ1-1, with 8 positions matching TRBD1. The CDR3 region has the DNA TGCAGCGCCGGCACAGGGGGGTCCACTGAAGCTTTCTTT. Its translation is CSAGTGGSTEAFF. Together with reference TRBV29-1 and TRBJ1-1, the CDR3 gives the full variable domain: SAVISQKPSRDICQRGTSLTIQCQVDSQVTMMFWYRQQPGQSLTLIATANQGSEATYESGFVIDKFPISRPNLTFSTLTVSNMSPEDSSIYLCSAGTGGSTEAFFGQGTRLTVV.